Each of the 8 T cell receptor beta chains below was sequenced from the same sample in a study of Graves' ophthalmopathy and Graves' hyperthyroidism. Researchers took RNA transcripts and amplified TCR beta CDR3 regions from them. The authors performed first-round RT-PCR with HTBI primers and then a second-round multiplex PCR. TCRdb independently ran MiXCR on the multiplex PCR reads; one entry per CDR3 protein. Of hundreds of thousands of distinct CDR3 sequences listed, around 50% are singletons. The sample comprised peripheral blood. These receptors were taken from an adult man with Graves' ophthalmopathy.

The chain carries TRBV2 and TRBJ2-5; 8 positions match TRBD1. Germline CDR1 SNHLY, CDR2 FYNNEI. This CDR3 region has 15 residues. The junction had 7 bases not matched to a gene; V was cut back by 4 bases and J by 3 bases. The CDR3 DNA reads as TGTGCCAGCAGTGTCCCGGGACAGGCGAAAGAGACCCAGTACTTC. Its protein product is CASSVPGQAKETQYF.

The rearrangement uses TRBV7-1 and TRBJ2-7; possible D gene TRBD2, 6 bases. TRBV7-1 falls under the ORF class, with uncertain function. The CDR3 loop spans 14 amino acids. Trimming removed 3 bases from V and 6 bases from J, with 15 bases in between. For the CDR3, the DNA is TGTGCCAGCAGCTCTAGCGGAAGTTATCCCGAGCAGTACTTC. Its protein is CASSSSGSYPEQYF.

The V and J genes are TRBV6-5 and TRBJ1-1; D unclear. V was clipped by 8 bases and J by 8 bases, with 15 bases between them. The CDR3 runs 12 residues. CDR1 MNHEY and CDR2 SVGAGI come from the germline V gene. CDR3 sequence reads: CASRTSGREAFF. Written as DNA, the CDR3 is TGTGCCAGCCGTACCAGCGGAAGGGAAGCTTTCTTT.

The rearrangement uses TRBV25-1 and TRBJ1-4; D unresolved. The CDR3 has 16 residues. The germline gives CDR1 MGHDK, CDR2 SYGVNS. Trimming removed 6 bases at V and 6 bases at J, with 20 bases between. The DNA for the CDR3 is TGTGCCAGCAGCCAAGATCAATCCTCGACGTATGAAAAACTGTTTTTT. This sequence encodes CASSQDQSSTYEKLFF.

The gene calls are TRBV13 and TRBJ1-2; D is unclear. Germline V lookup: CDR1 PRHDT, CDR2 FYEKMQ (reference sequence). The CDR3 length is 15 residues. Trimming removed 1 base at V and 5 bases at J, with 14 bases between. DNA for the CDR3: TGTGCCAGCAGCTTAGTCGGGAGACAAGCTTATGGCTACACCTTC. It codes for CASSLVGRQAYGYTF.

The chain carries TRBV29-1 and TRBJ1-4; 10 bases are a match to TRBD1. Germline trimming cut 7 bases from V and 6 bases from J; bases unmatched to any gene: 5. From germline, CDR1 is SQVTM and CDR2 ANQGSEA. The CDR3 runs to 13 residues. CDR3 loop: CSASDRGDEKLFF. Here the CDR3 DNA reads TGCAGCGCCTCGGACAGGGGGGATGAAAAACTGTTTTTT.

The chain employs TRBV30 and TRBJ2-6, with D hard to call. The V end lost 1 base, the J end lost 2 bases, and 6 bases lay between the germline ends. The CDR3 has 14 residues. Germline lookup yields CDR1 GTSNPN and CDR2 SVGIG (reference sequence). Here the CDR3 DNA reads TGTGCCTGGAGTGAGGGAACTGGGGCCAACGTCCTGACTTTC. Amino acids: CAWSEGTGANVLTF.

The chain has TRBV20-1 and TRBJ1-4, with 7 nucleotides matching TRBD1. V gave up 0 bases and J gave up 3 bases; unmatched junction bases: 7. The germline CDR1 and CDR2 sequences are DFQATT and SNEGSKA (reference sequence). CDR3 length: 16 amino acids. The chain's CDR3 is CSARDLGGSANEKLFF. For the CDR3, the DNA is TGCAGTGCTAGAGATCTAGGGGGCTCAGCTAATGAAAAACTGTTTTTT.